One sample yielded the 27 T cell receptor beta chains listed below, sequenced in a study of cytomegalovirus exposure and HLA in healthy donors. Profiling relied on immunoSEQ multiplex PCR, and the TCRdb table lists in-frame clones only, not all of them. The sample consists of under 200,000 clones, approximately 78% of them appearing once. Sequencing was performed on PBMCs. The receptors were sampled from a woman aged 25 to 39 in good health and CMV-seronegative.

V is TRBV5-1 and J is TRBJ2-2; unclear D gene. Germline values: CDR1 SGHRS, CDR2 YFSETQ. Trimming shortened V by 3 bases and J by 5 bases, and 8 bases separated the two germline ends. The length of the CDR3 is 13 residues. The CDR3 region has the DNA TGCGCCAGCAGCTACAGCATTACCGGGGAGCTGTTTTTT. It codes for CASSYSITGELFF.

The chain joins TRBV30 to TRBJ1-4, with D possibly matching TRBD1 (5 bases). The CDR3 is 17 residues long. CDR1 GTSNPN and CDR2 SVGIG come from the germline V gene (reference sequence). V was clipped by 4 bases and J by 0 bases, with 18 bases between them. The CDR3 protein is CAWTPGGIRATNEKLFF. CDR3 DNA sequence: TGTGCCTGGACGCCCGGGGGGATCCGTGCAACTAATGAAAAACTGTTTTTT.

This clone came up a few times. The chain links TRBV9 to TRBJ2-7, with TRBD1 matching 7 bases. This CDR3 has 15 residues. The V and J ends lost 2 bases and 3 bases, in that order; junction bases with no gene match: 8. Germline-derived CDR1 and CDR2 are SGDLS and YYNGEE. CDR3 residues: CASSVGRTGDYEQYF. The DNA of the CDR3 is TGTGCCAGCAGCGTGGGGCGGACAGGAGACTACGAGCAGTACTTC. The variable domain in full, completed from reference TRBV9 and TRBJ2-7, reads DSGVTQTPKHLITATGQRVTLRCSPRSGDLSVYWYQQSLDQGLQFLIQYYNGEERAKGNILERFSAQQFPDLHSELNLSSLELGDSALYFCASSVGRTGDYEQYFGPGTRLTVT.

This clone was found once. The rearrangement uses TRBV6-1 and TRBJ2-7; TRBD1 matches 11 bases. This CDR3 contains 15 residues. Looked up from germline, CDR1 is MNHNS and CDR2 is SASEGT. With 5 bases clipped from V and 4 bases from J, the junction kept 7 bases outside the gene matches. The CDR3 is CASSFAGTGGYEQYF. CDR3 coding DNA: TGTGCCAGCAGTTTCGCCGGGACAGGGGGATACGAGCAGTACTTC.

The chain joins TRBV7-9 to TRBJ1-4; 11 bases fit TRBD1. Per the germline V gene, CDR1 is SEHNR and CDR2 is FQNEAQ (reference sequence). With V trimmed by 5 bases and J by 6 bases, 2 bases remained unmatched. The CDR3 sequence is 14 residues long. CDR3 sequence (DNA): TGTGCCAGCAGCAGGGGACAGGGGGATGAAAAACTGTTTTTT. Residues: CASSRGQGDEKLFF.

The chain has TRBV5-4 and TRBJ2-7, with D possibly matching TRBD2 (6 bases). The V gene lost 2 bases and the J gene lost 2 bases, with 11 bases spanning the gap. Germline lookup yields CDR1 SGHNT and CDR2 YYREEE (reference sequence). The CDR3 runs to 14 residues. This chain's CDR3 is CASSLAGEPYEQYF. The CDR3, as DNA: TGTGCCAGCAGCTTAGCGGGTGAGCCCTACGAGCAGTACTTC.

The chain employs TRBV6-5 and TRBJ1-2, with a weak D call TRBD1 (6 bases). The CDR3 totals 14 residues. Germline V lookup: CDR1 MNHEY, CDR2 SVGAGI. V shed 5 bases and J shed 8 bases, with 18 bases lying between them. The CDR3 spells CASSSTGPAGGYTF. CDR3 nucleotides: TGTGCCAGCAGTAGCACAGGGCCGGCTGGCGGCTACACCTTC.

The CDR3 sequence is CASGDRGAEDRRVDGQPQHF. The CDR3 DNA reads TGCGCCAGCGGGGACAGGGGAGCAGAGGACCGGAGGGTTGATGGTCAGCCCCAGCATTTT. The chain uses TRBV10-2 and TRBJ1-5; the match to TRBD1 covers 10 bases. Trimming cost V 8 bases and J 6 bases; bases outside gene matches: 25. In germline, CDR1 is WSHSY, CDR2 SAAADI. This CDR3 has 20 residues.

The V and J genes are TRBV14 and TRBJ2-7, with 8 positions matching TRBD1. The CDR3 runs 17 residues. Germline V CDR1 and CDR2: SGHDN, FVKESK. V trimming: 4 bases; J trimming: 4 bases; junction bases outside the gene matches: 15. The DNA of the CDR3 is TGTGCCAGCAGCCTCTCGGCCTCTAGGACAGGGCGGTACGAGCAGTACTTC. Protein sequence: CASSLSASRTGRYEQYF.

The chain uses TRBV7-9 and TRBJ1-2, with TRBD1 identical over 7 bases. Germline-derived CDR1 and CDR2 are SEHNR and FQNEAQ (reference sequence). The CDR3 runs 13 residues. V lost 4 bases and J lost 6; bases outside the gene matches: 5. The CDR3 DNA reads as TGTGCCAGCAGCTCCGGACAGGCCGATGGCTACACCTTC. This gives the protein CASSSGQADGYTF.

V gene TRBV9 combines with J gene TRBJ2-5; 11 bases line up with TRBD2. J lost 1 base, V lost 4 bases, and 3 bases had no gene match. The CDR3 runs 15 residues. In germline, CDR1 is SGDLS, CDR2 YYNGEE. CDR3 nucleotides: TGTGCCAGCAGCCCCGGGACTAGCGGCCAAGAGACCCAGTACTTC. Translation: CASSPGTSGQETQYF.

The chain recombines TRBV5-1 with TRBJ1-1, with D tentatively TRBD1 (5 bases). The V and J ends lost 4 bases and 2 bases respectively, with 12 bases between them. The CDR3 has 14 amino acids. CDR1 is SGHRS and CDR2 is YFSETQ in the germline V gene. For the CDR3, the DNA is TGCGCCAGCAGCGGAGGGGTGAGCAACACTGAAGCTTTCTTT. Translated: CASSGGVSNTEAFF.

The genes are TRBV29-1 and TRBJ2-2, with 10 bases fitting TRBD2. The CDR3 covers 14 residues. V dropped 7 bases and J dropped 1; count of bases not matched to a gene: 3. Germline V gives CDR1 SQVTM, CDR2 ANQGSEA. The CDR3 here is CSGGTSVNTGELFF. CDR3 bases: TGCAGCGGTGGGACTAGCGTGAACACCGGGGAGCTGTTTTTT.

The V call is TRBV2, the J call TRBJ2-2; 7 bases are shared with TRBD2. The junction had 5 bases not matched to a gene; V was cut back by 8 bases and J by 5 bases. From germline, CDR1 is SNHLY and CDR2 FYNNEI. The CDR3 spans 13 residues. DNA of the CDR3: TGTGCCAGCCGGGACTACGAGACCGGGGAGCTGTTTTTT. Amino acid sequence: CASRDYETGELFF.

This clone was seen ten or more times. The chain couples TRBV27 to TRBJ2-1; 10 bases fit TRBD2. Germline loops: CDR1 MNHEY, CDR2 SMNVEV (reference sequence). After removal of 5 bases from V and 0 bases from J, the junction contained 22 bases not matched to a gene. The CDR3 has 22 residues. The CDR3: CASSPRPILAGRPLTSYNEQFF. The CDR3, as DNA: TGTGCCAGCAGTCCCCGACCCATACTAGCGGGACGACCTCTTACCTCCTACAATGAGCAGTTCTTC.

The J gene is TRBJ1-2, the V gene TRBV2, with 8 nucleotides matching TRBD1. Germline loops: CDR1 SNHLY, CDR2 FYNNEI. The CDR3 has 16 residues. J lost 0 bases, V lost 6 bases, and 9 bases had no gene match. CDR3 nucleotide sequence: TGTGCCAGCAGCCCGGACGGACAGGGCTCTAACTATGGCTACACCTTC. This codes for CASSPDGQGSNYGYTF.

The chain links TRBV18 to TRBJ1-1; 9 bases line up with TRBD1. Per the germline V gene, CDR1 is KGHSH and CDR2 is LQKENI. CDR3 length equals 14 residues. Trimming cost V 4 bases and J 1 base; bases outside gene matches: 1. As DNA, the CDR3 is TGTGCCAGCTCACTGGGACAGGGGAACACTGAAGCTTTCTTT. It yields the protein CASSLGQGNTEAFF.

This chain uses TRBV4-1 with TRBJ2-1; 13 nucleotides line up with TRBD2. The germline V gene has CDR1 MGHRA and CDR2 YSYEKL. CDR3 length equals 18 residues. V dropped 3 bases and J dropped 3; count of bases not matched to a gene: 8. DNA of the CDR3: TGCGCCAGCAGCCACCAGACTAGCGGGAGGCTTTTCTACAATGAGCAGTTCTTC. Translated, it gives CASSHQTSGRLFYNEQFF.

This clone appeared once. The chain recombines TRBV9 with TRBJ2-2; a weak D match, TRBD1 (5 bases). The germline V gene encodes CDR1 SGDLS and CDR2 YYNGEE. CDR3 length equals 16 residues. Trimming cost V 0 bases and J 3 bases, with 12 bases left between them. CDR3 loop: CASSVEIGVYTGELFF. The CDR3 DNA is TGTGCCAGCAGCGTAGAGATAGGGGTGTACACCGGGGAGCTGTTTTTT.

The chain employs TRBV30 and TRBJ1-4, with 7 nucleotides matching TRBD1. V lost 3 bases and J lost 8; bases outside the gene matches: 12. This CDR3 region has 15 residues. In germline, CDR1 is GTSNPN, CDR2 SVGIG (reference sequence). DNA for the CDR3: TGTGCCTGGAGGGGGGGCCGCGGACAGGCGGAAAAACTGTTTTTT. Protein sequence: CAWRGGRGQAEKLFF.

The chain links TRBV30 to TRBJ2-7, with D possibly being TRBD1 (5 bases). V lost 1 base and J lost 4, with 11 bases in between. In germline, CDR1 is GTSNPN, CDR2 SVGIG (reference sequence). The CDR3 covers 13 residues. The CDR3 loop is CAWSGGTGYEQYF. CDR3 bases: TGTGCCTGGAGTGGGGGTACAGGTTACGAGCAGTACTTC.

The rearrangement joins TRBV5-1 to TRBJ1-4, with TRBD1 identical over 9 bases. The trim removed 3 bases at V and 8 bases at J, leaving 5 bases unmatched. Germline-derived CDR1 and CDR2 are SGHRS and YFSETQ. The CDR3 is made up of 14 amino acids. CDR3 residues: CASSWTGEREKLFF. The CDR3 nucleotides read TGCGCCAGCAGCTGGACAGGGGAACGGGAAAAACTGTTTTTT. The full variable domain, rest sourced from reference TRBV5-1 and TRBJ1-4, is KAGVTQTPRYLIKTRGQQVTLSCSPISGHRSVSWYQQTPGQGLQFLFEYFSETQRNKGNFPGRFSGRQFSNSRSEMNVSTLELGDSALYLCASSWTGEREKLFFGSGTQLSVL.

V gene TRBV5-1 combines with J gene TRBJ1-2; 9 bases line up with TRBD1. Trimming cost V 1 base and J 6 bases; bases outside gene matches: 7. The CDR3 has 15 residues. Germline V gene lookup returns CDR1 SGHRS and CDR2 YFSETQ. CDR3 in amino acids: CASSLTRDRAHGYTF. CDR3 in DNA: TGCGCCAGCAGCTTGACGCGGGACAGGGCCCATGGCTACACCTTC.

This chain joins TRBV7-2 and TRBJ2-7, with 9 bases identical to TRBD2. Germline loops: CDR1 SGHTA, CDR2 FQGNSA. The CDR3 extends over 15 amino acids. Germline trimming cut 2 bases from V and 0 bases from J; bases unmatched to any gene: 2. CDR3 coding DNA: TGTGCCAGCAGCTTAACTAGCGGGTACTCCTACGAGCAGTACTTC. This translates into CASSLTSGYSYEQYF.

In its sample, this clone was seen once. The chain has TRBV5-1 and TRBJ2-7; TRBD1 matches 7 bases. There are 16 residues in the CDR3. Germline V gene data show CDR1 as SGHRS and CDR2 as YFSETQ. With 1 base clipped from V and 5 bases from J, the junction kept 12 bases outside the gene matches. In nucleotides, the CDR3 is TGCGCCAGCAGCTTGACGGAGGCTAGGGGGCAAAACGAGCAGTACTTC. Amino acid sequence: CASSLTEARGQNEQYF.

The V gene is TRBV5-1, the J gene TRBJ1-2; D is possibly TRBD1 (6 bases). This CDR3 has 14 residues. Per germline, CDR1 SGHRS and CDR2 YFSETQ. V lost 0 bases to trimming and J lost 1 base, with 7 bases between them. The CDR3: CASSLGQDNYGYTF. The CDR3 nucleotides are TGCGCCAGCAGCTTGGGACAGGATAACTATGGCTACACCTTC.

This clone has a single count. The rearrangement joins TRBV5-1 to TRBJ2-7; 11 bases map to TRBD1. This CDR3 contains 15 residues. Per germline, CDR1 SGHRS and CDR2 YFSETQ. With 4 bases clipped from V and 12 bases from J, the junction kept 15 bases outside the gene matches. In nucleotides, the CDR3 is TGCGCCAGCAGCAGCTCCCCGGGACAGGGGGAGGGTATGTACTTC. Amino acids: CASSSSPGQGEGMYF.